The 20 T cell receptor beta chains below all came from one sample that was sequenced in a study of blood T cells in healthy people across ages (dated by TCRdb to the mid-2010s). Library preparation was by 5' RACE. This sample was sequenced with an Illumina HiSeq 2500. A second PCR of about 6 to 11 cycles was performed with a sample-barcoded 5' primer and a J-beta primer mix. TCRdb handled the public reads itself, with Q25 trimming in fastp and clone calling in MiXCR, and kept productive beta chains. Under each unique CDR3 protein, matching rows form one entry showing the most common genes and DNA. The sample table shows around 580,000 distinct CDR3 sequences, and more than 45% are seen once. The ten largest clones take up roughly 24% of the sample. The sample consisted of blood. These receptors were collected from a man older than 75 in good health.

This sequence joins TRBV9 and TRBJ2-1; 11 positions match TRBD1. J gave up 5 bases and V 3 bases, and 4 bases lay outside the gene matches. CDR1 and CDR2 from the germline V gene are SGDLS and YYNGEE. This CDR3 contains 15 residues. The CDR3 spells CASSAGDRGNNEQFF. For the CDR3, the DNA is TGTGCCAGCAGCGCCGGGGACAGGGGGAACAATGAGCAGTTCTTC.

Points on this clonotype: A read error may account for a junction end that differs from germline. The chain's CDR3 is CACSDWRDRGGYNEQFF. The DNA of the CDR3 is TGTGCCTGCAGTGATTGGAGGGACAGGGGGGGCTACAATGAGCAGTTCTTC. The chain has TRBV2 and TRBJ2-1, with 11 bases that match TRBD1. Germline V gives CDR1 SNHLY, CDR2 FYNNEI. This CDR3 has 17 residues. The entire variable domain, with the rest obtained from reference TRBV2 and TRBJ2-1, is as follows: EPEVTQTPSHQVTQMGQEVILRCVPISNHLYFYWYRQILGQKVEFLVSFYNNEISEKSEIFDDQFSVERPDGSNFTLKIRSTKLEDSAMYFCACSDWRDRGGYNEQFFGPGTRLTVL.

This clonotype was seen only once. This chain joins TRBV12-3 or TRBV12-4 and TRBJ2-1, with D possibly being TRBD1 (5 bases). CDR3 size: 14 residues. Deletions cut 8 bases from V and 5 bases from J, with 16 bases between. CDR3 DNA: TGTGCCAGCCTAAGAAGGGGAAGGAACAATGAGCAGTTCTTC. This encodes CASLRRGRNNEQFF.

This clonotype showed up many times. V usage is TRBV6-6 and J usage is TRBJ1-2; D is uncertain. V lost 7 bases, J lost 5 bases, and 11 bases lay in between. The CDR3 has 12 amino acids. Germline V CDR1 and CDR2: MNHNY, SVGAGI (reference sequence). The CDR3 sequence is CASNQGTYGYTF. The CDR3 DNA reads as TGTGCCAGCAACCAAGGTACATATGGCTACACCTTC.

This clonotype was detected only once. The rearrangement uses TRBV10-3 and TRBJ2-7, with D possibly being TRBD2 (6 bases). Trimming stripped 9 bases from V and 3 bases from J, with 18 bases between. Per the germline V gene, CDR1 is ENHRY and CDR2 is SYGVKD. The CDR3 sequence is 14 residues long. The CDR3 sequence: CAINSGNNNYEQYF. CDR3 in DNA: TGTGCCATTAATAGCGGAAACAATAACTACGAGCAGTACTTC.

This clonotype came up a few times. This rearrangement joins TRBV7-2 to TRBJ1-2; no firm D call. The CDR3 extends over 14 amino acids. The germline V and J ends were trimmed by 5 bases and 2 bases, with 12 bases remaining between them. Germline V gene sequence: CDR1 SGHTA, CDR2 FQGNSA. CDR3 in amino acids: CASSPEGGNYGYTF. CDR3 in DNA: TGTGCCAGCAGCCCAGAGGGCGGGAACTATGGCTACACCTTC.

This rearrangement joins TRBV20-1 to TRBJ2-1; 7 nucleotides align to TRBD2. The CDR3 extends over 15 amino acids. CDR1 and CDR2 (germline): DFQATT, SNEGSKA (reference sequence). Trimming cost V 7 bases and J 4 bases; bases outside gene matches: 13. The CDR3 sequence: CSVIAGRRMYNEQFF. The CDR3, as DNA: TGCAGTGTTATCGCCGGGAGGAGGATGTACAATGAGCAGTTCTTC.

This chain connects TRBV11-2 to TRBJ1-4; 7 bases are shared with TRBD1. The V gene end was trimmed by 5 bases and the J gene end by 0 bases; junction bases not matched to a gene: 6. Germline V CDR1 and CDR2: SGHAT, FQNNGV. This CDR3 has 16 amino acids. CDR3: CASSGDSPPTNEKLFF. The CDR3 DNA reads as TGTGCCAGCAGCGGGGACAGCCCTCCAACTAATGAAAAACTGTTTTTT. The variable domain in full, with the rest retrieved from reference TRBV11-2 and TRBJ1-4, is EAGVAQSPRYKIIEKRQSVAFWCNPISGHATLYWYQQILGQGPKLLIQFQNNGVVDDSQLPKDRFSAERLKGVDSTLKIQPAKLEDSAVYLCASSGDSPPTNEKLFFGSGTQLSVL.

The chain uses TRBV27 and TRBJ1-2; D may be TRBD1 (5 bases). The ends were cut back, 3 bases at V and 5 bases at J, with 16 bases in the middle. This CDR3 region has 15 residues. Germline V gene sequence: CDR1 MNHEY, CDR2 SMNVEV (reference sequence). The CDR3 DNA is TGTGCCAGCAGTTTCGGACATGCTGGCGGGTATGGCTACACCTTC. It specifies CASSFGHAGGYGYTF.

This clonotype has more than one count but fewer than ten. The chain couples TRBV24-1 to TRBJ2-3; D unresolved. CDR1 is KGHDR, CDR2 SFDVKD, per germline. The CDR3 covers 12 residues. V lost 6 bases and J 6 bases, leaving 9 bases between the germline ends. The CDR3 DNA is TGTGCCACCAGTCTGACTGGGGATACGCAGTATTTT. This gives the protein CATSLTGDTQYF.

The genes are TRBV9 and TRBJ2-7; a weak D match, TRBD1 (5 bases). The tail of the sequence fits TRBJ2-1 better, so the J call may be wrong. The germline V gene has CDR1 SGDLS and CDR2 YYNGEE. The CDR3 totals 14 residues. The CDR3 bases are TGTGCCAGCAGCGTAGAGACAGCCCTCGGGGAGCAGTTCTTC. The encoded protein is CASSVETALGEQFF.

This chain links TRBV20-1 with TRBJ2-3; 14 bases are shared with TRBD2. J gave up 4 bases and V 1 base, and 19 bases lay outside the gene matches. The CDR3 is 21 residues long. Germline V gene sequence: CDR1 DFQATT, CDR2 SNEGSKA (reference sequence). CDR3 amino acids: CSARASGTSGSGVHRADTQYF. Written as DNA, the CDR3 is TGCAGTGCTAGAGCCTCCGGGACTAGCGGGAGTGGTGTCCATAGGGCAGATACGCAGTATTTT.

The rearrangement uses TRBV5-1 and TRBJ2-1, with TRBD1 identical over 7 bases. V gave up 0 bases and J gave up 7 bases; unmatched junction bases: 10. Germline V gives CDR1 SGHRS, CDR2 YFSETQ. This CDR3 is built from 16 residues. CDR3 protein: CASSLAGTEPTNEQFF. For the CDR3, the DNA is TGCGCCAGCAGCTTGGCCGGGACAGAGCCCACAAATGAGCAGTTCTTC.

This clonotype was counted only a few times. The chain links TRBV7-3 to TRBJ2-1, with TRBD2 matching 12 bases. This CDR3 spans 15 amino acids. CDR1 is SGHTA, CDR2 FQGTGA, per germline. The V gene end was trimmed by 3 bases and the J gene end by 7 bases; junction bases not matched to a gene: 4. CDR3 DNA sequence: TGTGCCAGCAGCTTCGGGACTAGCGGGTGGAATGAGCAGTTCTTC. Its translation: CASSFGTSGWNEQFF.

The rearrangement uses TRBV29-1 and TRBJ2-3; D call uncertain. V was shortened by 4 bases and J by 0 bases, with 8 bases between the two germline ends. The CDR3 has 13 amino acids. CDR1 is SQVTM and CDR2 is ANQGSEA in the germline V gene. CDR3 sequence reads: CSVGTTSTDTQYF. The CDR3 DNA is TGCAGCGTTGGGACGACCAGCACAGATACGCAGTATTTT.

The chain recombines TRBV27 with TRBJ1-5; D gene unclear. From germline, CDR1 is MNHEY and CDR2 SMNVEV (reference sequence). CDR3 length: 14 residues. The germline V and J ends were trimmed by 5 bases and 4 bases, with 12 bases remaining between them. CDR3 residues: CASSPFGWNQPQHF. The CDR3 DNA follows: TGTGCCAGCAGTCCCTTCGGGTGGAATCAGCCCCAGCATTTT.

This clonotype has just a few counts. The chain uses TRBV4-3 and TRBJ2-3; D remains ambiguous. V was cut by 0 bases and J by 4 bases, with 11 bases left in between. The CDR3 is made up of 15 amino acids. CDR1 is LGHNA and CDR2 is YSLEER in the germline V gene. CDR3 bases: TGCGCCAGCAGCCAAGAGTGGTCGCGTTCAGATACGCAGTATTTT. Protein product: CASSQEWSRSDTQYF.

The chain employs TRBV18 and TRBJ1-6, with 8 bases that match TRBD1. The CDR3 totals 14 residues. V lost 3 bases to trimming and J lost 11 bases; unmatched junction nucleotides: 6. Germline assignment: CDR1 KGHSH and CDR2 LQKENI. CDR3 sequence: CASSPLDRGPPLHF. The DNA for the CDR3 is TGTGCCAGCTCACCCCTAGACAGGGGCCCACCCCTCCACTTT.

This clonotype was recorded once. The chain couples TRBV20-1 to TRBJ2-7, with 7 bases aligning to TRBD1. This CDR3 region has 13 residues. Per the germline V gene, CDR1 is DFQATT and CDR2 is SNEGSKA (reference sequence). Trimming cost V 3 bases and J 5 bases; bases outside gene matches: 7. In nucleotides, the CDR3 is TGCAGTGCTAGGGCCGGGACAGCAGACGAGCAGTACTTC. It encodes CSARAGTADEQYF.

This clonotype was counted many times. The genes are TRBV7-9 and TRBJ2-7; 10 positions match TRBD1. Germline CDR1 reads SEHNR; CDR2 reads FQNEAQ (reference sequence). J was trimmed by 2 bases and V by 5 bases; bases with no gene match: 6. CDR3 length: 15 residues. CDR3 amino acids: CASSGQGDTTYEQYF. DNA for the CDR3: TGTGCCAGCAGCGGACAGGGGGATACAACCTACGAGCAGTACTTC.